This TCR beta chain was recorded in a study of blood T cell repertoires in COVID-19. Study background: Acute and convalescent COVID-19 specimens originated in the United States, Italy and Spain. Sample material is recorded as cDNA or gDNA derived from T cells, B-cell-depleted T cells, or PBMCs.

As processed by the authors: Reference gene primer amplification yielded estimated nucleated cell counts. Libraries were prepared by immunoSEQ multiplex PCR; TCRdb keeps only in-frame clonotypes and omits some of them. V, J and clone size are taken as reported in that table, and D and trimming were inferred from the DNA itself. The sample has under 60,000 clones, approximately 89% seen once. V was cut by 1 base and J by 2 bases, with 10 bases left in between. The CDR3 is made up of 14 amino acids. Germline V lookup: CDR1 SGHRS, CDR2 YFSETQ. The clonotype comes from a woman older than 75 with acute or convalescent COVID-19. This chain links TRBV5-1 with TRBJ2-7; tentative D call: TRBD2 (6 bases). The sample consisted of peripheral blood. The DNA for the CDR3 is TGCGCCAGCAGCTTGCTCGGGGGAACCTACGAGCAGTACTTC. Encoded protein: CASSLLGGTYEQYF.